Each of the 30 T cell receptor beta chains below was sequenced from the same sample in a study of blood T cell repertoires in COVID-19. Some clones are missing from TCRdb's copy, which holds only in-frame ones; the method was immunoSEQ multiplex PCR. The sample holds some 70,000 clones, around 86% seen once. The sequencing input was peripheral blood. All receptors derive from a man over 45 with active COVID-19.

V usage is TRBV6-5 and J usage is TRBJ2-7; 7 positions agree with TRBD1. This CDR3 comprises 12 residues. Germline CDR1 and CDR2: MNHEY and SVGAGI. V lost 5 bases to trimming and J lost 4 bases; unmatched junction nucleotides: 2. The CDR3 region has the DNA TGTGCCAGCAGTCTGGACAGGTACGAGCAGTACTTC. Encoded protein: CASSLDRYEQYF.

The sample holds one count of this clone. The gene calls are TRBV9 and TRBJ1-1; 7 nucleotides align to TRBD1. The CDR3 length is 14 residues. Germline V lookup: CDR1 SGDLS, CDR2 YYNGEE. Trimming took 4 bases from V and 5 from J; bases not matched to a gene: 8. CDR3 residues: CASSFTGESTEAFF. The CDR3 nucleotides read TGTGCCAGCAGCTTTACAGGGGAGAGTACTGAAGCTTTCTTT.

The chain employs TRBV3-1 (or the pseudogene TRBV3-2) and TRBJ2-5; a weak D match, TRBD2 (5 bases). Between the trimmed V and J ends, which lost 0 bases and 4 bases, there was a span of 9 bases. Germline CDR1 and CDR2: LGHDT and YNNKEL (reference sequence). This CDR3 has 14 amino acids. The DNA of the CDR3 is TGTGCCAGCAGCCAAGACAACGGAGGAGAGACCCAGTACTTC. Translating gives CASSQDNGGETQYF.

V and J are TRBV5-1 and TRBJ2-7, with 12 bases identical to TRBD2. V was clipped by 4 bases and J by 2 bases; unmatched bases: 10. Germline V gene lookup returns CDR1 SGHRS and CDR2 YFSETQ. There are 17 residues in the CDR3. DNA for the CDR3: TGCGCCAGCAGCCTCAAGACTAGCGGGAGTGGGACCTACGAGCAGTACTTC. As protein: CASSLKTSGSGTYEQYF.

The chain combines TRBV5-1 with TRBJ2-3; D is perhaps TRBD2 (5 bases). Trimming left V 0 bases short and J 0 bases short, with 11 bases between. The CDR3 covers 16 residues. Germline lookup yields CDR1 SGHRS and CDR2 YFSETQ. The CDR3 is CASSLGVATSTDTQYF. The CDR3 coding sequence is TGCGCCAGCAGCTTGGGGGTAGCGACGAGCACAGATACGCAGTATTTT. Drawing the rest from reference TRBV5-1 and TRBJ2-3, the complete variable domain is KAGVTQTPRYLIKTRGQQVTLSCSPISGHRSVSWYQQTPGQGLQFLFEYFSETQRNKGNFPGRFSGRQFSNSRSEMNVSTLELGDSALYLCASSLGVATSTDTQYFGPGTRLTVL.

The J gene is TRBJ2-3, the V gene TRBV9, with 10 bases that match TRBD2. J was trimmed by 2 bases and V by 0 bases; bases with no gene match: 3. The germline V gene encodes CDR1 SGDLS and CDR2 YYNGEE. The CDR3 totals 16 residues. The CDR3 DNA is TGTGCCAGCAGCGTAGGAAGCGGGAGGGCCACAGATACGCAGTATTTT. Translating it yields CASSVGSGRATDTQYF.

This chain joins TRBV28 and TRBJ2-7, with 8 positions matching TRBD2. The germline CDR1 and CDR2 sequences are MDHEN and SYDVKM. The V gene end was trimmed by 5 bases and the J gene end by 4 bases; junction bases not matched to a gene: 7. The CDR3 spans 14 residues. The CDR3 reads CASSNPGLAYEQYF. The CDR3 DNA reads as TGTGCCAGCAGTAACCCCGGACTAGCATACGAGCAGTACTTC.

The genes are TRBV4-3 and TRBJ2-5; possible D gene TRBD2, 5 bases. CDR3 length: 18 residues. Germline V gene sequence: CDR1 LGHNA, CDR2 YSLEER. V was clipped by 5 bases and J by 5 bases, with 27 bases between them. In DNA, the CDR3 is TGCGCCAGCAGCAAGGGCTCAGAGTCTAGGCTAGCCGGGGAGACCCAGTACTTC. Encoded protein: CASSKGSESRLAGETQYF.

V usage is TRBV21-1 and J usage is TRBJ1-1; the table calls TRBD1, which could not be checked here. TRBV21-1 counts as a pseudogene. The CDR3 is 14 residues long. The CDR3 DNA is TGTGCCAGCAGCGCCCAGGACAGGGGCACTGAAGCTTTCTTT. Protein sequence: CASSAQDRGTEAFF.

The V and J genes are TRBV6-2 or TRBV6-3 and TRBJ2-1; 9 bases map to TRBD1. V was clipped by 0 bases and J by 6 bases; unmatched bases: 3. The CDR3 totals 15 residues. Germline V gives CDR1 MNHEY, CDR2 SVGEGT. CDR3 amino acids: CASSYSGQGINEQFF. Written as DNA, the CDR3 is TGTGCCAGCAGTTACTCAGGACAGGGGATCAATGAGCAGTTCTTC.

The chain recombines TRBV2 with TRBJ1-2; D not certain. Germline CDR1 and CDR2: SNHLY and FYNNEI. V was trimmed by 5 bases and J by 9 bases, leaving 13 bases between them. This CDR3 region has 12 residues. CDR3 loop: CASSFGGESYTF. The CDR3 coding sequence is TGTGCCAGCAGTTTCGGTGGGGAGAGCTACACCTTC. Full variable domain (outside the CDR3, taken from reference TRBV2 and TRBJ1-2): EPEVTQTPSHQVTQMGQEVILRCVPISNHLYFYWYRQILGQKVEFLVSFYNNEISEKSEIFDDQFSVERPDGSNFTLKIRSTKLEDSAMYFCASSFGGESYTFGSGTRLTVV.

The V and J genes are TRBV4-2 and TRBJ2-7, with a tentative D call TRBD2 (6 bases). This CDR3 has 14 residues. Germline V gives CDR1 LGHNA, CDR2 YNFKEQ. V was shortened by 1 base and J by 2 bases, with 9 bases between the two germline ends. CDR3 region: CASSQAGDAYEQYF. The CDR3 coding sequence is TGTGCCAGCAGCCAAGCGGGAGACGCCTACGAGCAGTACTTC.

The rearrangement links TRBV4-1 to TRBJ2-3; TRBD2 is a possible D gene (6 bases). This CDR3 contains 15 residues. Trimming stripped 1 base from V and 0 bases from J, with 8 bases between. CDR1 and CDR2 from the germline V gene are MGHRA and YSYEKL. CDR3 bases: TGCGCCAGCAGCCAAGCTAGCGCTAGCACAGATACGCAGTATTTT. Its translation is CASSQASASTDTQYF.

This chain links TRBV21-1 with TRBJ1-1; the table's D call TRBD1 went unverified against the DNA. TRBV21-1 is a pseudogene segment. The CDR3 is 13 amino acids. The CDR3 DNA sequence: TGTGCCAGCAGCAAAGTGGAGGGGGCAAAAGCTTTCTTT. Translated: CASSKVEGAKAFF.

The V gene is TRBV5-6, the J gene TRBJ2-7, with D tentatively TRBD1 (6 bases). The V gene's germline CDR1 is SGHDT and CDR2 YYEEEE. The CDR3 contains 14 residues. The V and J ends lost 0 bases and 2 bases respectively, with 9 bases between them. CDR3 amino acids: CASSLEQGAYEQYF. CDR3 bases: TGTGCCAGCAGCTTGGAACAGGGAGCCTACGAGCAGTACTTC.

V and J are TRBV24-1 and TRBJ2-7, with TRBD1 as a possible D gene (5 bases). Germline CDR1 and CDR2: KGHDR and SFDVKD. V dropped 7 bases and J dropped 2 bases, with 17 bases sitting between them. The CDR3 totals 15 residues. This CDR3 is CATRTISQVAYEQYF. The DNA of the CDR3 is TGTGCCACCAGGACCATCTCACAGGTAGCCTACGAGCAGTACTTC.

The V and J genes are TRBV24-1 and TRBJ1-3; D not resolved. Germline CDR1 KGHDR, CDR2 SFDVKD. V shed 4 bases and J shed 0 bases, with 9 bases lying between them. The CDR3 covers 15 residues. The CDR3 region is CATSDPGGSGNTIYF. The CDR3 bases are TGTGCCACCAGTGACCCCGGAGGCTCTGGAAACACCATATATTTT.

The CDR3: CASSPGQGGYEQYF. CDR3 nucleotides: TGCGCCAGCAGCCCGGGACAGGGAGGCTACGAGCAGTACTTC. This chain joins TRBV5-1 and TRBJ2-7; 9 bases agree with TRBD1. The trim removed 4 bases at V and 3 bases at J, leaving 5 bases unmatched. Germline CDR1 SGHRS, CDR2 YFSETQ. This CDR3 is built from 14 residues.

The V gene is TRBV7-9, the J gene TRBJ2-2, with D perhaps matching TRBD2 (6 bases). The CDR3 covers 14 residues. Trimming removed 5 bases from V and 0 bases from J, with 7 bases in between. The V gene's germline CDR1 is SEHNR and CDR2 FQNEAQ (reference sequence). The CDR3 DNA reads as TGTGCCAGCAGCCGGGGGTCGAACACCGGGGAGCTGTTTTTT. As protein: CASSRGSNTGELFF.

V gene TRBV6-2 or TRBV6-3 combines with J gene TRBJ1-5; 9 nucleotides align to TRBD1. The CDR3 is 15 residues long. Germline V gene lookup returns CDR1 MNHEY and CDR2 SVGEGT. The junction had 3 bases not matched to a gene; V was cut back by 2 bases and J by 4 bases. DNA for the CDR3: TGTGCCAGCAGTTACGGCGGGACAGGGAATCAGCCCCAGCATTTT. It codes for CASSYGGTGNQPQHF.

The rearrangement links TRBV3-1 (or the pseudogene TRBV3-2) to TRBJ1-1; TRBD1 aligns across 12 bases. The CDR3 runs 15 residues. The germline V gene has CDR1 LGHDT and CDR2 YNNKEL (reference sequence). J lost 10 bases, V lost 1 base, and 7 bases had no gene match. CDR3 in DNA: TGTGCCAGCAGCCAAGGGTTGGGACAGGGGGCGGGAGCTTTCTTT. This encodes CASSQGLGQGAGAFF.

This clone was counted a single time. The J gene is TRBJ1-5, the V gene TRBV19; D not resolved. The CDR3 runs to 15 residues. Germline assignment: CDR1 LNHDA and CDR2 SQIVND (reference sequence). The ends were cut back, 1 base at V and 7 bases at J, with 14 bases in the middle. The CDR3 region has the DNA TGTGCCAGTAGTATAGGAAGAGGGTTCGGCCAGCCCCAGCATTTT. Amino acids: CASSIGRGFGQPQHF.

The chain links TRBV7-2 to TRBJ1-6, with 8 bases that match TRBD1. The CDR3 is 15 amino acids. V lost 5 bases and J lost 6; bases outside the gene matches: 6. The germline CDR1 and CDR2 sequences are SGHTA and FQGNSA. CDR3 amino acids: CASSSQGAANSPLHF. DNA of the CDR3: TGTGCCAGCAGCAGCCAGGGGGCGGCTAATTCACCCCTCCACTTT. The full variable domain, completed using reference TRBV7-2 and TRBJ1-6, is GAGVSQSPSNKVTEKGKDVELRCDPISGHTALYWYRQSLGQGLEFLIYFQGNSAPDKSGLPSDRFSAERTGGSVSTLTIQRTQQEDSAVYLCASSSQGAANSPLHFGNGTRLTVT.

This chain uses TRBV5-1 with TRBJ2-3; 11 bases are shared with TRBD2. Per germline, CDR1 SGHRS and CDR2 YFSETQ. CDR3 length equals 15 residues. J was trimmed by 6 bases and V by 5 bases; bases with no gene match: 8. CDR3 amino acids: CASSFTSGGPDTQYF. For the CDR3, the DNA is TGCGCCAGCAGTTTTACTAGCGGGGGTCCCGATACGCAGTATTTT.

This clone was counted once. The chain carries TRBV18 and TRBJ2-1; D may be TRBD2 (6 bases). CDR3 size: 18 residues. Trimming left V 5 bases short and J 7 bases short, with 27 bases between. Germline CDR1 and CDR2: KGHSH and LQKENI. Here the CDR3 reads CASSNVPLALQARNEQFF. CDR3 nucleotides: TGTGCCAGCTCAAATGTGCCTCTAGCGCTCCAAGCGAGGAATGAGCAGTTCTTC. Using reference TRBV18 and TRBJ2-1 for the parts outside the CDR3, the full variable domain is NAGVMQNPRHLVRRRGQEARLRCSPMKGHSHVYWYRQLPEEGLKFMVYLQKENIIDESGMPKERFSAEFPKEGPSILRIQQVVRGDSAAYFCASSNVPLALQARNEQFFGPGTRLTVL.

This clone has more than one count but fewer than ten. V usage is TRBV5-8 and J usage is TRBJ2-7; a possible D gene is TRBD1 (6 bases). The CDR3 is 13 amino acids. CDR1 and CDR2 (germline): SGHTS, YDEGEE. Trimming removed 2 bases from V and 4 bases from J, with 10 bases in between. CDR3 sequence: CASSFGQPYEQYF. The CDR3 DNA follows: TGTGCCAGCAGCTTCGGACAGCCATACGAGCAGTACTTC.

The rearrangement joins TRBV7-3 to TRBJ2-2; D remains unclear. V gave up 4 bases and J gave up 1 base, with 7 bases separating them. From germline, CDR1 is SGHTA and CDR2 FQGTGA. CDR3 size: 14 residues. As DNA, the CDR3 is TGTGCCAGCAGCTCCTCAGGGAACACCGGGGAGCTGTTTTTT. This encodes CASSSSGNTGELFF.

This chain uses TRBV5-1 with TRBJ2-7; 10 bases line up with TRBD2. This CDR3 comprises 14 residues. V lost 1 base to trimming and J lost 6 bases; unmatched junction nucleotides: 4. Germline lookup yields CDR1 SGHRS and CDR2 YFSETQ. For the CDR3, the DNA is TGCGCCAGCAGCTTGACTAGCGGGAATGCCGAGCAGTACTTC. Translation: CASSLTSGNAEQYF.

The J gene is TRBJ1-4, the V gene TRBV5-1; TRBD1 matches 9 bases. The J segment lost 1 base and the V segment lost 1 base, leaving 5 bases of the junction unmatched. The length of the CDR3 is 17 residues. Germline V gene sequence: CDR1 SGHRS, CDR2 YFSETQ. DNA for the CDR3: TGCGCCAGCAGCTTGATGGGACAGGGACTAACTAATGAAAAACTGTTTTTT. It codes for CASSLMGQGLTNEKLFF.

The rearrangement links TRBV7-9 to TRBJ2-7; D is uncertain. The CDR3 is 12 residues long. Germline CDR1 is SEHNR and CDR2 is FQNEAQ (reference sequence). V lost 5 bases and J lost 4, with 9 bases in between. The DNA for the CDR3 is TGTGCCAGCAGCCCTTCCCGGTACGAGCAGTACTTC. Protein: CASSPSRYEQYF.